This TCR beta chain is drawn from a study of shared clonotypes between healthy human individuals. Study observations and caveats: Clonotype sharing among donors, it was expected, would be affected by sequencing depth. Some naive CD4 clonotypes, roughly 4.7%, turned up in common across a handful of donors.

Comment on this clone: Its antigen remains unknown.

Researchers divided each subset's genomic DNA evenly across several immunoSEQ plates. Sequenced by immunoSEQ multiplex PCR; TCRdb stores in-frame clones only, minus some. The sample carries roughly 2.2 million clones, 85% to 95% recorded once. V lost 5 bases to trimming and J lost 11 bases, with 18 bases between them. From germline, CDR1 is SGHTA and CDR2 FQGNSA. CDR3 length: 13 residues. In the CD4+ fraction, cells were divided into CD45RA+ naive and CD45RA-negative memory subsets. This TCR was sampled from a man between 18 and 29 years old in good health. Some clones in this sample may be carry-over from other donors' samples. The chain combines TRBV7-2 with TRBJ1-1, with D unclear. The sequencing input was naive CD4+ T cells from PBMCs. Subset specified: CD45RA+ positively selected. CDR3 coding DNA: TGTGCCAGCAGCCCAAGGATTGGCTTTTATGCTTTCTTT. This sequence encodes CASSPRIGFYAFF.